Below are 3 T cell receptor beta chains sequenced from a single sample in a study of OX40 agonist ivuxolimab in advanced cancers. The data were produced by immunoSEQ multiplex PCR, yet TCRdb's version contains in-frame clones alone and is incomplete. The repertoire holds 60,000 to 70,000 clones, with roughly 80% as singletons. The sequencing here drew on CD4+ or CD8+ T cells sorted from blood, taken in a trial of the OX40 agonist ivuxolimab. The receptor source for this set is an adult with an advanced solid tumor such as melanoma, head and neck, liver or kidney cancer.

The rearrangement joins TRBV28 to TRBJ2-2, with D perhaps matching TRBD2 (5 bases). Germline V gene lookup returns CDR1 MDHEN and CDR2 SYDVKM. The CDR3 length is 13 residues. V was pared by 7 bases and J by 8 bases, with 14 bases between. The CDR3 protein is CASTSAGRGELFF. DNA for the CDR3: TGTGCCAGCACCTCTGCGGGTCGGGGGGAGCTGTTTTTT.

The chain is built from TRBV12-5 and TRBJ2-7; 8 nucleotides align to TRBD1. The CDR3 is 16 residues long. Trimming cost V 6 bases and J 4 bases; bases outside gene matches: 14. Germline V lookup: CDR1 LGHNT, CDR2 FRNRAP. The DNA for the CDR3 is TGTGCTAGTGGAGACCCGACAGGGGCCCTTCTTTACGAGCAGTACGTC. It is translated as CASGDPTGALLYEQYV.

V usage is TRBV25-1 and J usage is TRBJ2-5; unclear D gene. The V gene's germline CDR1 is MGHDK and CDR2 SYGVNS. Trimming shortened V by 3 bases and J by 4 bases, and 12 bases separated the two germline ends. There are 14 residues in the CDR3. The CDR3 sequence is CASSEEPQGETQYF. CDR3 nucleotides: TGTGCCAGCAGTGAGGAGCCCCAAGGAGAGACCCAGTACTTC. Drawing the rest from reference TRBV25-1 and TRBJ2-5, the complete variable domain is EADIYQTPRYLVIGTGKKITLECSQTMGHDKMYWYQQDPGMELHLIHYSYGVNSTEKGDLSSESTVSRIRTEHFPLTLESARPSHTSQYLCASSEEPQGETQYFGPGTRLLVL.